Each of the 26 T cell receptor beta chains below was sequenced from the same sample in a study of blood T cell repertoires in COVID-19. Assay used: immunoSEQ multiplex PCR; TCRdb lists only in-frame clones, some missing. The table has 300,000 to 350,000 clones, 90% seen once; the top ten hold roughly 3.9%. The source material was PBMCs or T cells enriched from blood (not recorded which). The receptors derive from a woman in her 30s who had been exposed to COVID-19.

The chain has TRBV19 and TRBJ1-1; 7 bases are a match to TRBD1. Trimming at V came to 6 bases and at J to 7 bases, leaving 14 bases not matched to a gene. The germline V gene encodes CDR1 LNHDA and CDR2 SQIVND (reference sequence). The CDR3 totals 15 residues. DNA of the CDR3: TGTGCCAGTAGGCACAGGGGTTGGATAAGCAATGAAGCTTTCTTT. As protein: CASRHRGWISNEAFF.

The chain links TRBV15 to TRBJ2-2; D perhaps matches TRBD1 (6 bases). This CDR3 has 16 amino acids. The V end lost 5 bases, the J end lost 5 bases, and 18 bases lay between the germline ends. Germline V gene lookup returns CDR1 LNHNV and CDR2 YYDKDF (reference sequence). The CDR3 loop reads CATSGYRAQGTGELFF. Written as DNA, the CDR3 is TGTGCCACCAGCGGCTACAGGGCCCAAGGTACCGGGGAGCTGTTTTTT.

This chain links TRBV29-1 with TRBJ1-2, with 7 nucleotides matching TRBD1. CDR3 length equals 12 residues. Germline trimming cut 3 bases from V and 12 bases from J; bases unmatched to any gene: 10. Germline V CDR1 and CDR2: SQVTM, ANQGSEA. The CDR3 loop reads CSVDQGGVSHTF. The CDR3 bases are TGCAGCGTTGATCAGGGGGGAGTTTCACACACCTTC.

The chain employs TRBV4-2 and TRBJ1-1, with D perhaps matching TRBD1 (6 bases). Germline lookup yields CDR1 LGHNA and CDR2 YNFKEQ. V lost 0 bases and J 8 bases, leaving 10 bases between the germline ends. CDR3 length equals 13 residues. The CDR3 coding sequence is TGTGCCAGCAGCCAAGATGGGCAGGGGGAAGCTTTCTTT. Its translation: CASSQDGQGEAFF.

The chain uses TRBV5-1 and TRBJ2-7; the D gene is possibly TRBD1 (5 bases). CDR1 SGHRS and CDR2 YFSETQ come from the germline V gene. Trimming removed 3 bases at V and 7 bases at J, with 14 bases between. The CDR3 is 13 amino acids. DNA for the CDR3: TGCGCCAGCAGCTCCGACAGCCCCTTGGAGCAGTACTTC. Encoded protein: CASSSDSPLEQYF.

V gene TRBV4-1 combines with J gene TRBJ1-1; TRBD1 aligns across 7 bases. This CDR3 has 14 amino acids. The germline CDR1 and CDR2 sequences are MGHRA and YSYEKL. V shed 1 base, J shed 7 bases, and the junction held 6 bases outside the gene matches. CDR3 bases: TGCGCCAGCAGCCAAGCCAGACAGGGACTTGAAGCTTTCTTT. It is translated as CASSQARQGLEAFF.

This clone was seen only a few times. This chain joins TRBV5-1 and TRBJ2-7; TRBD2 matches 10 bases. The V gene's germline CDR1 is SGHRS and CDR2 YFSETQ. The CDR3 consists of 16 residues. Trimming removed 2 bases from V and 6 bases from J; junction bases left unmatched: 11. CDR3 loop: CASSLPPLAGSLEQYF. Written as DNA, the CDR3 is TGCGCCAGCAGCTTACCTCCACTAGCGGGGTCTCTCGAGCAGTACTTC.

The chain combines TRBV18 with TRBJ2-3; 8 bases map to TRBD2. The CDR3 runs 14 residues. Germline CDR1 and CDR2: KGHSH and LQKENI. The V segment lost 3 bases and the J segment 10 bases; nucleotides outside the gene matches: 9. The CDR3 is CASSPSGAGRSQYF. The CDR3 bases are TGTGCCAGCTCACCTAGCGGGGCCGGGCGATCGCAGTATTTT.

V is TRBV28 and J is TRBJ1-2, with a weak D call TRBD1 (5 bases). This CDR3 is built from 14 residues. Germline CDR1 reads MDHEN; CDR2 reads SYDVKM. Trimming left V 7 bases short and J 3 bases short, with 15 bases between. In DNA, the CDR3 is TGTGCCAGCACCACGGTCCAGGGTGACTATGGCTACACCTTC. Translation: CASTTVQGDYGYTF.

The chain carries TRBV7-9 and TRBJ2-7, with TRBD1 identical over 8 bases. V dropped 1 base and J dropped 4; count of bases not matched to a gene: 6. The CDR3 is 15 amino acids. CDR1 and CDR2 (germline): SEHNR, FQNEAQ (reference sequence). The chain's CDR3 is CASSLGRGRMYEQYF. Written as DNA, the CDR3 is TGTGCCAGCAGCTTAGGCAGGGGGCGAATGTACGAGCAGTACTTC.

This clone was detected once. CDR3 sequence (DNA): TGTGCCAGCTTCCCCACCGGAGGGGTCGGCAATCAGCCCCAGCATTTT. Translation gives CASFPTGGVGNQPQHF. The chain employs TRBV5-8 and TRBJ1-5, with D tentatively TRBD1 (5 bases). Trimming cost V 7 bases and J 2 bases, with 19 bases left between them. The CDR3 has 16 residues. From germline, CDR1 is SGHTS and CDR2 YDEGEE.

The rearrangement links TRBV10-2 to TRBJ1-4, with 7 bases that match TRBD1. Looked up from germline, CDR1 is WSHSY and CDR2 is SAAADI. Germline trimming cut 4 bases from V and 7 bases from J; bases unmatched to any gene: 3. This CDR3 contains 13 residues. The CDR3 DNA reads TGCGCCAGCAGTGTTAACAGGGGTGAAAAACTGTTTTTT. This codes for CASSVNRGEKLFF.

The J gene is TRBJ1-6, the V gene TRBV5-4, with 9 bases lining up with TRBD1. There are 17 residues in the CDR3. V shed 4 bases and J 0 bases; nucleotides not matched to a gene: 5. The germline V gene has CDR1 SGHNT and CDR2 YYREEE (reference sequence). DNA for the CDR3: TGTGCCAGCAGCAGCGGACAGGGGAGCTCCTATAATTCACCCCTCCACTTT. This translates into CASSSGQGSSYNSPLHF.

This clone was detected a few times. V gene TRBV5-6 combines with J gene TRBJ2-7, with TRBD2 matching over 10 bases. The length of the CDR3 is 15 residues. With 2 bases clipped from V and 5 bases from J, the junction kept 7 bases outside the gene matches. CDR1 is SGHDT and CDR2 is YYEEEE in the germline V gene. As DNA, the CDR3 is TGTGCCAGCAGCTTCGTGGCTAGCGGGGGTCACGAGCAGTACTTC. Its translation: CASSFVASGGHEQYF.

This sequence joins TRBV9 and TRBJ2-3; 9 bases align to TRBD2. Losses at the gene ends were 0 bases for V and 2 bases for J; bases not matched to a gene: 4. The CDR3 has 16 amino acids. CDR1 SGDLS and CDR2 YYNGEE come from the germline V gene. The CDR3 loop is CASSVVAGVLTDTQYF. The CDR3 DNA reads TGTGCCAGCAGCGTAGTAGCGGGGGTACTCACAGATACGCAGTATTTT. Full variable domain (outside the CDR3, taken from reference TRBV9 and TRBJ2-3): DSGVTQTPKHLITATGQRVTLRCSPRSGDLSVYWYQQSLDQGLQFLIQYYNGEERAKGNILERFSAQQFPDLHSELNLSSLELGDSALYFCASSVVAGVLTDTQYFGPGTRLTVL.

V gene TRBV5-1 combines with J gene TRBJ1-1; no clear D gene. From germline, CDR1 is SGHRS and CDR2 YFSETQ. Trimming took 3 bases from V and 0 from J, leaving 12 bases between them. The CDR3 covers 15 residues. As DNA, the CDR3 is TGCGCCAGCAGCTCCCTCACGGCGGTGAACACTGAAGCTTTCTTT. This encodes CASSSLTAVNTEAFF.

A single count supports this clone. The CDR3 sequence is CASSNGARAFF. DNA of the CDR3: TGTGCCAGCAGTAACGGAGCGCGGGCTTTCTTT. The rearrangement links TRBV6-5 to TRBJ1-1; D not resolved. The germline V and J ends were trimmed by 5 bases and 11 bases, with 12 bases remaining between them. CDR3 length: 11 amino acids. Germline CDR1 is MNHEY and CDR2 is SVGAGI.

The chain carries TRBV2 and TRBJ1-1; TRBD1 matches 9 bases. J lost 5 bases, V lost 6 bases, and 10 bases had no gene match. The V gene's germline CDR1 is SNHLY and CDR2 FYNNEI. This CDR3 is built from 15 residues. CDR3 loop: CASRGTQGARTEAFF. The CDR3 bases are TGTGCCAGCAGGGGTACACAGGGGGCCAGAACTGAAGCTTTCTTT.

The V call is TRBV7-6, the J call TRBJ2-3, with TRBD1 identical over 7 bases. The CDR3 covers 16 residues. Looked up from germline, CDR1 is SGHVS and CDR2 is FNYEAQ. Trimming cost V 5 bases and J 2 bases; bases outside gene matches: 10. CDR3 loop: CASSLRQGSITDTQYF. CDR3 sequence (DNA): TGTGCCAGCAGCCTCCGACAGGGATCCATCACAGATACGCAGTATTTT.

This chain links TRBV6-1 with TRBJ1-2; D remains ambiguous. This CDR3 spans 18 amino acids. V gave up 3 bases and J gave up 8 bases, with 28 bases separating them. Germline assignment: CDR1 MNHNS and CDR2 SASEGT. CDR3 DNA sequence: TGTGCCAGCAGTGACGATATGCGGTTAAGAGCTCGGCCGGAAGGCTACACCTTC. Its translation is CASSDDMRLRARPEGYTF.

The rearrangement links TRBV7-2 to TRBJ2-5; 8 nucleotides agree with TRBD2. This CDR3 has 15 residues. V dropped 4 bases and J dropped 0; count of bases not matched to a gene: 4. Germline V gene lookup returns CDR1 SGHTA and CDR2 FQGNSA. CDR3 DNA sequence: TGTGCCAGCAGCTCGCGGGGGGCCCACCAAGAGACCCAGTACTTC. Translating it yields CASSSRGAHQETQYF.

The V gene is TRBV29-1, the J gene TRBJ1-2, with D possibly being TRBD1 (6 bases). V lost 4 bases and J 4 bases, leaving 19 bases between the germline ends. Germline values: CDR1 SQVTM, CDR2 ANQGSEA. The CDR3 is 15 amino acids. The CDR3 loop is CSVAGEGGPGYGYTF. In nucleotides, the CDR3 is TGCAGCGTTGCAGGGGAAGGGGGTCCTGGCTATGGCTACACCTTC.

This clone appeared a single time. V and J are TRBV3-1 (or the pseudogene TRBV3-2) and TRBJ1-3; 7 bases line up with TRBD1. J gave up 7 bases and V 4 bases, and 13 bases lay outside the gene matches. CDR1 and CDR2 from the germline V gene are LGHDT and YNNKEL (reference sequence). The CDR3 loop spans 16 amino acids. The CDR3 DNA reads as TGTGCCAGCAGCCCGACAGGGTATCTAGGGGGGAACACCATATATTTT. Protein: CASSPTGYLGGNTIYF.

This chain uses TRBV27 with TRBJ1-2, with D tentatively TRBD1 (6 bases). Germline CDR1 is MNHEY and CDR2 is SMNVEV (reference sequence). V was trimmed by 5 bases and J by 6 bases, leaving 19 bases between them. This CDR3 has 15 residues. In DNA form, the CDR3 reads TGTGCCAGCAGTCCCTGGACAGCGGCCAAGCATGGCTACACCTTC. Amino acid sequence: CASSPWTAAKHGYTF.

The chain joins TRBV5-4 to TRBJ1-3; the D gene is possibly TRBD1 (5 bases). CDR1 SGHNT and CDR2 YYREEE come from the germline V gene (reference sequence). The CDR3 is 15 residues long. The ends were cut back, 0 bases at V and 2 bases at J, with 9 bases in the middle. Here the CDR3 DNA reads TGTGCCAGCAGCTTGGGCGGGGGAGCTGGAAACACCATATATTTT. This codes for CASSLGGGAGNTIYF.

The chain carries TRBV3-1 (or the pseudogene TRBV3-2) and TRBJ2-5; TRBD2 matches at 8 bases. J lost 0 bases, V lost 2 bases, and 8 bases had no gene match. The germline V gene encodes CDR1 LGHDT and CDR2 YNNKEL (reference sequence). CDR3 length: 17 residues. The CDR3 nucleotides are TGTGCCAGCAGCCAATTTAAGGGCGGGGGGTACCAAGAGACCCAGTACTTC. It is translated as CASSQFKGGGYQETQYF.